Below, 4 T cell receptor beta chains from the same sample are listed, as sequenced in a study of blood T cell repertoires in COVID-19. The protocol was immunoSEQ multiplex PCR, while the TCRdb copy is restricted to in-frame clones and leaves out a portion. The profile shows approximately 30,000 clones, roughly 90% of them singletons. Sequences were obtained from peripheral blood. The source is a woman aged 40 to 50 with active or convalescent COVID-19.

The chain links TRBV9 to TRBJ1-1; D gene ambiguous. The CDR3 contains 13 residues. The V end lost 3 bases, the J end lost 0 bases, and 6 bases lay between the germline ends. CDR1 is SGDLS and CDR2 is YYNGEE in the germline V gene. CDR3 DNA sequence: TGTGCCAGCAGCGCCGCAGTGAACACTGAAGCTTTCTTT. It is translated as CASSAAVNTEAFF.

CDR3 residues: CASSIDQTPGGVEGYTF. The CDR3 DNA reads as TGTGCCAGTAGTATAGATCAAACCCCCGGCGGGGTAGAAGGCTACACCTTC. The chain recombines TRBV19 with TRBJ1-2; D is unresolved. CDR1 is LNHDA and CDR2 is SQIVND in the germline V gene (reference sequence). This CDR3 is built from 17 residues. The V end was cut by 0 bases, the J end by 8 bases, with 22 bases between.

The chain joins TRBV5-6 to TRBJ2-3, with 9 bases identical to TRBD1. V was clipped by 3 bases and J by 0 bases; unmatched bases: 5. The CDR3 has 16 residues. CDR1 is SGHDT, CDR2 YYEEEE, per germline. The CDR3 coding sequence is TGTGCCAGCAGCTACCGACAGGGGGGGAGCACAGATACGCAGTATTTT. As protein: CASSYRQGGSTDTQYF.

The chain is built from TRBV28 and TRBJ1-2; D call uncertain. The V end lost 4 bases, the J end lost 4 bases, and 13 bases lay between the germline ends. This CDR3 has 14 amino acids. Germline CDR1 MDHEN, CDR2 SYDVKM. Here the CDR3 reads CASSSEQTLYGYTF. The CDR3 DNA reads as TGTGCCAGCAGTTCAGAACAGACACTCTATGGCTACACCTTC.